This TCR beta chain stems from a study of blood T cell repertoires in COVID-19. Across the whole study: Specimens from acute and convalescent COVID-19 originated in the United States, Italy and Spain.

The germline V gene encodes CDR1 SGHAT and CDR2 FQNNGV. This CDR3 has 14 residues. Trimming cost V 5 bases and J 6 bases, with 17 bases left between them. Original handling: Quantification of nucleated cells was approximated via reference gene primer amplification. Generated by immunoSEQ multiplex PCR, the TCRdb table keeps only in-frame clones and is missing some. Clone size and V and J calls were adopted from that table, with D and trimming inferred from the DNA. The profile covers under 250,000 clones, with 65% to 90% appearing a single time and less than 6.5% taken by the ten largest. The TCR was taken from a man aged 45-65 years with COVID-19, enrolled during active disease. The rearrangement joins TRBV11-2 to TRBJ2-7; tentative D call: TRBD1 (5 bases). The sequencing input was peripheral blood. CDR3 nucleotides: TGTGCCAGCAGCCCCGCCCAGGGTCTGGTCGAGCAGTACTTC. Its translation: CASSPAQGLVEQYF.